The present T cell receptor beta chain was sequenced within a study of cytomegalovirus exposure and HLA in healthy donors. In the study overall: An earlier analysis found roughly 110 million unique TCR beta sequences from about 190 million T cells. An early data release held some 89 million unique TCRs from HLA-typed donors. Whole-study findings and limits: A later analysis associated some 16,000 TCR beta sequences with HLA alleles at a 0.05 false discovery rate.

V was clipped by 5 bases and J by 8 bases; unmatched bases: 6. The CDR3 covers 13 residues. Germline lookup yields CDR1 SGHTA and CDR2 FQGNSA. It was with 60 Vbeta and 13 Jbeta primers that the PCR ran. TCRdb keeps only in-frame clones here, not all; method: immunoSEQ multiplex PCR. Of about 120,000 clones in the sample, roughly 87% were seen once. A note on this clone: Its antigen remains unidentified.

This clonotype was sampled from a woman aged 18-29 years in good health and CMV-seronegative. V usage is TRBV7-2 and J usage is TRBJ2-1; 7 bases line up with TRBD1. The sample consisted of PBMCs. Here the CDR3 DNA reads TGTGCCAGCAGCCCACAGGGGATCCATGAGCAGTTCTTC. Protein sequence: CASSPQGIHEQFF.